This TCR beta chain was recovered during a study of CD8 T cells in ankylosing spondylitis (dated by TCRdb to 2017 to 2019). Study-level background: T cell receptor beta repertoires were profiled in healthy donors and ankylosing spondylitis patients so that disease-linked TCR variants could be found. The full study cohort was made up of 25 ankylosing spondylitis patients and 108 healthy donors. Peripheral blood samples were taken, and synovial fluid was additionally collected from ankylosing spondylitis patients. Overall results and qualifications from the work: A CD8+ phenotype was shown by the disease-linked clones, which were found at relatively low frequencies in peripheral blood. A TCR beta motif of several highly homologous amino acid variants appeared characteristic of blood from ankylosing spondylitis patients. The disease-linked clones were reported to be significantly enriched in matched synovial fluid samples from ankylosing spondylitis patients. Some motif variants were previously reported in synovial fluid and blood of reactive arthritis patients, suggesting common disease-initiation mechanisms.

Many counts were recorded for this clonotype. Its recognized antigen is unknown. One base away there is no much larger clone; base qualities are not given. The data were produced on an Illumina HiSeq 2500. TCR beta libraries were prepared by quantitative 5'-RACE with molecular barcodes. The paper's data handling went like this. Disease-linked TCR variants were identified with a new computational method built on a probabilistic model of VDJ rearrangement. TCRdb trimmed public reads at Q25 via fastp, called clones via MiXCR and kept in-frame beta chains. Rows matching on CDR3 protein sequence are summarized as one entry with the most common DNA and genes. The V and J calls follow TCRdb's processing rather than the paper's. This sample is represented by 250,000 to 400,000 distinct CDR3 sequences; 11% of them were singletons. The top ten constitute 9.1% of the sample. The CDR3 numbers 16 residues from cysteine through phenylalanine. Solely the CDR3 DNA is kept, with 48 bases framed from the first base. The germline V gene encodes CDR1 DFQATT and CDR2 SNEGSKA (reference sequence).

Source material: blood, either unsorted or a sorted T cell fraction (not recorded which). The rearranged segments are TRBV20-1 and TRBJ2-3; 11 bases in between match TRBD2. This TCR was sampled from a female donor with ankylosing spondylitis or in good health (not recorded which). CDR3 reads: CSATSSGRLSTDTQYF. The DNA reads TGCAGCGCGACATCTAGCGGGAGGCTCAGCACAGATACGCAGTATTTT.